These 18 T cell receptor beta chains were all obtained from the same sample, sequenced in a study of blood T cell repertoires in COVID-19. Sequenced by immunoSEQ multiplex PCR; TCRdb stores in-frame clones only, minus some. The sample yields 85,000 to 120,000 clones, 71% seen once. Sequenced: peripheral blood. The receptor set was obtained from a human donor with acute or convalescent COVID-19. The donor label of this sample is uncertain.

The rearrangement uses TRBV24-1 and TRBJ2-1, with a possible D match to TRBD2 (6 bases). CDR1 is KGHDR and CDR2 is SFDVKD in the germline V gene. There are 16 residues in the CDR3. With 7 bases removed from V and 0 bases from J, the gap between germline ends came to 15 bases. CDR3 sequence (DNA): TGTGCCACCAGCCCGACGTCGGGGGACTCCTACAATGAGCAGTTCTTC. Its translation: CATSPTSGDSYNEQFF.

This chain joins TRBV6-1 and TRBJ1-4; possibly TRBD1 for D (6 bases). CDR3 length equals 12 residues. The germline gives CDR1 MNHNS, CDR2 SASEGT. Trimming shortened V by 2 bases and J by 8 bases, and 6 bases separated the two germline ends. CDR3 DNA sequence: TGTGCCAGCAGTGAAAGGGGGGAAAAACTGTTTTTT. Translating it yields CASSERGEKLFF.

The chain recombines TRBV11-2 with TRBJ1-6; D uncertain. V was trimmed by 7 bases and J by 8 bases, leaving 18 bases between them. Germline CDR1 SGHAT, CDR2 FQNNGV. The length of the CDR3 is 15 residues. CDR3 residues: CASKASNSGDSPLHF. The CDR3 DNA reads as TGTGCCAGCAAGGCCTCGAACTCCGGGGATTCACCCCTCCACTTT.

CDR3 residues: CASSRTGVYEQYF. CDR3 DNA sequence: TGCGCCAGCTCCCGGACAGGCGTCTACGAGCAGTACTTC. This chain links TRBV10-2 with TRBJ2-7, with 7 bases lining up with TRBD1. V was pared by 8 bases and J by 3 bases, with 7 bases of the junction left unmatched. The CDR3 loop spans 13 amino acids. Germline lookup yields CDR1 WSHSY and CDR2 SAAADI.

This clone was observed once. This rearrangement joins TRBV28 to TRBJ1-5; TRBD1 might be the D (5 bases). With 6 bases removed from V and 1 base from J, the gap between germline ends came to 10 bases. The CDR3 length is 14 residues. Germline CDR1 MDHEN, CDR2 SYDVKM. Here the CDR3 DNA reads TGTGCCAGCAGCATGGGGGGGAGCAATCAGCCCCAGCATTTT. Its protein product is CASSMGGSNQPQHF.

As DNA, the CDR3 is TGTGCCAGCAACCGCACACCGAACACAGATACGCAGTATTTT. It encodes CASNRTPNTDTQYF. The chain carries TRBV27 and TRBJ2-3; D is uncertain. V shed 7 bases and J shed 2 bases, with 13 bases lying between them. Germline V gene lookup returns CDR1 MNHEY and CDR2 SMNVEV (reference sequence). The CDR3 totals 14 residues.

The V call is TRBV2, the J call TRBJ2-5, with 8 positions matching TRBD2. Per the germline V gene, CDR1 is SNHLY and CDR2 is FYNNEI. V shed 8 bases, J shed 6 bases, and the junction held 2 bases outside the gene matches. The CDR3 contains 11 residues. The CDR3 coding sequence is TGTGCCAGCGGCGGGGGGAAGACCCAGTACTTC. Its translation: CASGGGKTQYF.

This clone was recorded a few times. V usage is TRBV4-1 and J usage is TRBJ1-6; the D is unclear. Trimming cost V 6 bases and J 7 bases, with 16 bases left between them. CDR1 and CDR2 (germline): MGHRA, YSYEKL. The CDR3 contains 15 residues. CDR3 region: CASRTHVIGNSPLHF. The CDR3 DNA reads as TGCGCCAGCAGGACCCACGTTATCGGGAATTCACCCCTCCACTTT.

The chain has TRBV5-1 and TRBJ2-3, with a tentative D call TRBD1 (6 bases). The CDR3 runs to 15 residues. Germline-derived CDR1 and CDR2 are SGHRS and YFSETQ. Trimming shortened V by 7 bases and J by 2 bases, and 17 bases separated the two germline ends. This CDR3 is CASRLGDTLTDTQYF. The DNA of the CDR3 is TGCGCCAGCCGATTGGGGGACACCCTCACAGATACGCAGTATTTT.

The genes are TRBV21-1 and TRBJ1-5; the DNA was not used to check the table's D call, TRBD1. TRBV21-1 constitutes a pseudogene. The CDR3 sequence is 15 residues long. The chain's CDR3 is CASKVVTGLNQPQHF. CDR3 nucleotide sequence: TGTGCCAGCAAAGTGGTGACAGGCCTCAATCAGCCCCAGCATTTT.

The chain combines TRBV18 with TRBJ1-5; 7 positions match TRBD1. The germline V gene encodes CDR1 KGHSH and CDR2 LQKENI. With V trimmed by 4 bases and J by 3 bases, 6 bases remained unmatched. The CDR3 spans 15 residues. CDR3 sequence: CASSLPGQHNQPQHF. Here the CDR3 DNA reads TGTGCCAGCTCACTACCGGGACAGCACAATCAGCCCCAGCATTTT.

Points on this clone: A junction boundary mismatches the germline segment, possibly from a read error. The rearrangement links TRBV13 to TRBJ1-2; 9 nucleotides align to TRBD1. The CDR3 length is 15 residues. Germline V gives CDR1 PRHDT, CDR2 FYEKMQ (reference sequence). The CDR3 nucleotides are TGTGCCAGCAGCCTAGGGGACAGGGAACACTATGGCTACACCTTC. This encodes CASSLGDREHYGYTF.

The chain carries TRBV10-2 and TRBJ1-1; a possible D gene is TRBD1 (6 bases). Germline CDR1 WSHSY, CDR2 SAAADI. This CDR3 contains 14 residues. V gave up 3 bases and J gave up 2 bases, with 10 bases separating them. The CDR3 protein is CASSETGSNTEAFF. CDR3 coding DNA: TGCGCCAGCAGTGAAACAGGGAGCAACACTGAAGCTTTCTTT.

Points on this clone: A junction boundary mismatches the germline segment, possibly from a read error. The chain carries TRBV7-7 and TRBJ2-1, with D maybe TRBD1 (6 bases). The CDR3 has 13 amino acids. Looked up from germline, CDR1 is SSHAT and CDR2 is FNYEAQ (reference sequence). CDR3 nucleotides: TGTGCTAGCAGCTTAGAGGGGGTCAGCGAGCAGTTCTTC. Amino acid sequence: CASSLEGVSEQFF.

The V call is TRBV14, the J call TRBJ2-5, with a weak D call TRBD2 (6 bases). The germline V and J ends were trimmed by 2 bases and 2 bases, with 12 bases remaining between them. The CDR3 loop spans 15 amino acids. CDR1 and CDR2 (germline): SGHDN, FVKESK. The CDR3 bases are TGTGCCAGCAGCCAAAATGGGGCGGGACAAGAGACCCAGTACTTC. This codes for CASSQNGAGQETQYF.

The rearrangement joins TRBV3-1 (or the pseudogene TRBV3-2) to TRBJ2-7; TRBD1 matches 9 bases. CDR3 size: 14 residues. The germline V gene encodes CDR1 LGHDT and CDR2 YNNKEL (reference sequence). The ends lost 6 bases at V and 6 bases at J; junction bases unmatched: 9. The CDR3 loop is CASRSTRQGGEQYF. CDR3 nucleotide sequence: TGTGCCAGCAGATCTACCCGACAGGGGGGCGAGCAGTACTTC.

V usage is TRBV10-3 and J usage is TRBJ1-2; 8 bases are shared with TRBD1. CDR1 is ENHRY and CDR2 is SYGVKD in the germline V gene. The CDR3 is 13 residues long. V gave up 5 bases and J gave up 4 bases; unmatched junction bases: 3. The DNA of the CDR3 is TGTGCCATCAGTTCCGGGACAGGCTATGGCTACACCTTC. Translation gives CAISSGTGYGYTF.

In the case of this clone: The junction departs from germline at one end; a sequencing error may be responsible. The rearrangement joins TRBV7-7 to TRBJ2-5; 7 bases agree with TRBD2. Germline lookup yields CDR1 SSHAT and CDR2 FNYEAQ (reference sequence). CDR3 length: 18 residues. The CDR3 loop reads CASSLVGFGRGDQETQYF. DNA for the CDR3: TGTGCTAGCAGCTTAGTAGGGTTCGGACGGGGGGACCAAGAGACCCAGTACTTC.